The following is a T cell receptor (beta chain) sequence with its context. The source of the sample is a study of memory CD4+ T cells and cytomegalovirus serostatus. About the study: Of the healthy Belgian adults, 9 or 10 were CMV seropositive and 24 seronegative.

The table came from immunoSEQ multiplex PCR; TCRdb's copy has only in-frame clones and leaves some out. In the table there are about 56,000 clones, 82% of which are singletons. This CDR3 spans 16 amino acids. Germline CDR1 reads MGHRA; CDR2 reads YSYEKL. Trimming left V 0 bases short and J 2 bases short, with 13 bases between. Single viable CD3+CD4+CD8-CD45RO+ cells were sorted as the memory CD4+ T cells. Donors' CMV status reflects serum IgG against pp150, pp28, p38, p52. After thawing, CD4+ T cells were positively selected. This chain uses TRBV4-1 with TRBJ1-2, with D possibly being TRBD1 (6 bases). Sequencing input: memory CD4+ T cells from blood. This TCR came from an adult in good health and CMV-seronegative. The CDR3 loop is CASSQEREQGNYGYTF. DNA of the CDR3: TGCGCCAGCAGCCAAGAGCGCGAACAGGGAAACTATGGCTACACCTTC.